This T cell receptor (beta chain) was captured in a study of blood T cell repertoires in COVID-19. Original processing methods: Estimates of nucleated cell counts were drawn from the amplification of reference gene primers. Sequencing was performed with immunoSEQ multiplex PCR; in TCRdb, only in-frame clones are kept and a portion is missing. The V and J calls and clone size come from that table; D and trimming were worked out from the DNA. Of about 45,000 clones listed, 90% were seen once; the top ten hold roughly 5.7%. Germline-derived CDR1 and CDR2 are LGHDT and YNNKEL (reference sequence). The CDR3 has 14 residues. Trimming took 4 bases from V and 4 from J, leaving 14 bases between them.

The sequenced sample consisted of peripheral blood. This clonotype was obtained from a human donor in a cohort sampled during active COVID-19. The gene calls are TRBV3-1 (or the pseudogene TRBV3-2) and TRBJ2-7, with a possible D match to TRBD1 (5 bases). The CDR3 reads CASSPGQTPYEQYF. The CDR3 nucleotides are TGTGCCAGCAGCCCCGGACAAACACCGTACGAGCAGTACTTC.